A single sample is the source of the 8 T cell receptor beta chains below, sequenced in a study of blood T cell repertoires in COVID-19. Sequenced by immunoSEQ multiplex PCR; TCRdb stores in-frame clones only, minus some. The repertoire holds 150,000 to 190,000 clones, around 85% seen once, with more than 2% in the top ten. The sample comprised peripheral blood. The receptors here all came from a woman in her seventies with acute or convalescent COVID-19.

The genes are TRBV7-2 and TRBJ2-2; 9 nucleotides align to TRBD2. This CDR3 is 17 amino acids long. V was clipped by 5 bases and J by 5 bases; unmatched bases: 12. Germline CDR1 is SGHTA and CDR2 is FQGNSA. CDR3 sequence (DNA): TGTGCCAGCAGCCCTAGAGGCGGGGGGGCCGGAACCGGGGAGCTGTTTTTT. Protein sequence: CASSPRGGGAGTGELFF.

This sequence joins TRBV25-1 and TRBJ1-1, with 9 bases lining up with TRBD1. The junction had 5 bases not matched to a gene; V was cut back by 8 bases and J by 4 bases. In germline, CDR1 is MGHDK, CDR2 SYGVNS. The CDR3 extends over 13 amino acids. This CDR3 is CASGDRGFTEAFF. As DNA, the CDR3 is TGTGCCAGCGGAGACAGGGGGTTCACTGAAGCTTTCTTT.

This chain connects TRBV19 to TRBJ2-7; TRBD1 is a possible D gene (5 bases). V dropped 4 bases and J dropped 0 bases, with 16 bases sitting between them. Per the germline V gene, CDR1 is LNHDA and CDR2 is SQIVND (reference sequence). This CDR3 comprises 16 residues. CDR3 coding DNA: TGTGCCAGTAGTACCCAGGGCCGTTTGGGCTCCTACGAGCAGTACTTC. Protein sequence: CASSTQGRLGSYEQYF.

The CDR3 DNA is TGCGCCAGCAGCGCCCTAGCAGCGAACACCGGGGAGCTGTTTTTT. Its translation is CASSALAANTGELFF. The genes are TRBV5-1 and TRBJ2-2, with D perhaps matching TRBD2 (5 bases). Germline lookup yields CDR1 SGHRS and CDR2 YFSETQ. V was trimmed by 4 bases and J by 0 bases, leaving 10 bases between them. CDR3 length: 15 amino acids.

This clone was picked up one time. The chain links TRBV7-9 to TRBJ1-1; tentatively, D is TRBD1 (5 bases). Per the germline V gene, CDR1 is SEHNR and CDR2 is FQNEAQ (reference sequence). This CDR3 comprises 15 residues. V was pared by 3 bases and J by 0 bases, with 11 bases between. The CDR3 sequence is CASSFRGEMNTEAFF. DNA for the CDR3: TGTGCCAGCAGCTTTCGGGGGGAAATGAACACTGAAGCTTTCTTT.

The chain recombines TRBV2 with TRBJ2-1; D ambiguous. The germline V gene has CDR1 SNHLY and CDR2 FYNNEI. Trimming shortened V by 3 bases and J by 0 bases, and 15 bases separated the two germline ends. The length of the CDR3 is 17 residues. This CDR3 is CASSDTAQLSSYNEQFF. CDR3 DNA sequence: TGTGCCAGCAGTGATACCGCCCAACTAAGCTCCTACAATGAGCAGTTCTTC.

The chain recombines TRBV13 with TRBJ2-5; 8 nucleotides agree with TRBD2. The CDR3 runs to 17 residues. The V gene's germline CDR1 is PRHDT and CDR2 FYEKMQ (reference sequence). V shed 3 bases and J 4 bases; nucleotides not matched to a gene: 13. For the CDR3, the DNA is TGTGCCAGCAGCTTCGGGATCGGGGGGGAACGACCAGAGACCCAGTACTTC. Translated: CASSFGIGGERPETQYF.

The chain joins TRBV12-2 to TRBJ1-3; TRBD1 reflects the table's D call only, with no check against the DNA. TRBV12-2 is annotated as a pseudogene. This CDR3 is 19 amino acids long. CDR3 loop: CASRLDMRGQGALGNTIYF. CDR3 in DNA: TGTGCAAGTCGCTTAGACATGCGGGGACAGGGGGCACTCGGAAACACCATATATTTT.